The source of this TCR beta chain is a study of T cells in Graves' hyperthyroidism and ophthalmopathy (dated by TCRdb to the late 2010s). Background for the entire study: Peripheral blood samples were taken at the time of initial diagnosis, prior to any treatment. To identify distinguishing TCR V-J signatures, a discovery cohort of around 100 patients was used, comprising 40 to 45 with Graves' ophthalmopathy and roughly 60 with stable Graves' hyperthyroidism. Prospective prediction of ophthalmopathy was tested in an independent validation cohort consisting of fewer than 20 hyperthyroidism patients and more than 15 patients who later progressed to ophthalmopathy. For training and testing, the 100 or so patients in the discovery cohort were randomly divided in a 7:3 ratio. The study also compared thyroid tissue and blood T-cell repertoires from 5 to 7 Graves' hyperthyroidism patients. After sampling, hyperthyroidism patients received methimazole starting at 30 mg daily, and ophthalmopathy patients received high-dose intravenous methylprednisolone. The paper describes TCR Vbeta CDR3 sequencing of 140 or so peripheral blood samples, made up of about 40 ophthalmopathy patients, approximately 73 hyperthyroidism patients and roughly 17 progressor patients. General findings and caveats noted by the study authors: In validation, progression to ophthalmopathy was predicted by the model with 65% to 71% sensitivity and roughly 76% specificity, a median of around 5.9 months before onset. No statistical method was used to fix the sample size in advance, and group allocation was not hidden from the investigators. Blood samples also contained most of the expanded thyroid clonotypes (frequency above 0.001), which suggests that blood repertoires may reflect thyroid immune responses. In cross-validation, a model built on a 13 V-J signature told ophthalmopathy apart from stable hyperthyroidism with 85% to 90% sensitivity and approximately 81% specificity, and in testing the same model reached 80%/75%.

The TCR beta CDR3 regions were amplified from RNA transcripts. A first-round RT-PCR of the TCR CDR3 used the HTBI primer set with the Qiagen OneStep RT-PCR kit. Libraries were constructed in a second round of multiplex PCR, after which size selection and purification were carried out. Libraries were sequenced paired-end with 100 bp reads on an Illumina HiSeq2000. Regarding the original processing steps: Raw data were processed with SOAPnuke, discarding reads with adapters, uncalled bases, mean Phred below 15, or no exact constant-primer or identifier match. High-quality paired reads were merged using COPE v1.2.5, and each unique nucleotide sequence was defined as a clonotype. MiTCR v1.1 was used to align the clonotypes against IMGT TRBV, TRBD and TRBJ reference segments. The analysis included only V-J combinations with a frequency above 0.0001, which together covered about 99% of the repertoires. The TCS score was defined as F50 (clonal expansion) divided by E x V (chaos), with BLOSUM62-based TCRdist calculated between CDR3 peptides within each V-J. Welch's t-statistics and random forest reduced approximately 520 V-J features to about 13, which were used in a naive Bayes classifier (R e1071). TCRdb trimmed the raw reads at Q25, called clones with MiXCR and kept productive beta chains. A single entry per CDR3 protein holds the most common genes and DNA from its merged rows. V and J calls and clone size were set by TCRdb, not the authors. Across this sample there are a few hundred thousand distinct CDR3 sequences, with 15% to 20% seen only once. The leading ten clones occupy 3.7% of the sample.

The CDR3 holds 12 amino acids from the cysteine to the phenylalanine. The sequence is cut down to CDR3 DNA, 36 bases in frame from base 1. For CDR1 and CDR2, the germline V gene lists MDHEN and SYDVKM. This clonotype was counted many times. This clone's antigen is unknown. Sequence at one end of the junction differs from germline and may be a read error. Stable Graves' hyperthyroidism was defined as no progression to ophthalmopathy during 18 months of follow-up. The hyperthyroidism patients were between 18 and 65 years old and newly diagnosed, with a disease duration of less than 2 months. Exclusion was applied to patients with uncontrolled infections, other autoimmune diseases, pregnancy or lactation. Diagnoses were established on the basis of clinical symptoms, serum thyroxine and TRAb, thyroid ultrasound, and orbital computed tomography. PBMCs were separated from roughly 10 ml of fresh peripheral blood using Ficoll-Paque density gradient centrifugation. Total RNA was extracted with Trizol reagent, and quality was checked on an Agilent 2100 Bioanalyzer.

The chain is assembled from TRBV28 and TRBJ2-7; TRBD2 is possibly the D segment (5 matching bases). The sequencing sample was made of blood. This clonotype originated in a woman younger than 30 with Graves' hyperthyroidism. At the DNA level, the sequence is TGTGCCAGCAGTTCAGTTCAGGCGCAAGCGGACTTC. It translates as CASSSVQAQADF.